The following is a T cell receptor (beta chain) sequence with its context. The data are from a study of CD8 T cells in Susac syndrome. Looking at the study overall: At blood draw, Susac syndrome patients were therapy-naive, on corticosteroids, or on intravenous immunoglobulin alone.

Per the germline V gene, CDR1 is SGHRS and CDR2 is YFSETQ. Trimming stripped 4 bases from V and 6 bases from J, with 22 bases between. CDR3 length: 16 residues. Reverse transcription of 0.5 to 1 ug RNA was performed with random hexamers. The method of amplification for TCR beta CDR3 was immunoSEQ multiplex PCR, covering 54 Vbeta and 13 Jbeta. TCRdb reprocessed the immunoSEQ multiplex PCR reads with MiXCR, giving one entry per CDR3 protein. The top ten clones hold about 0.53% of a sample with some 77,000 distinct CDR3 sequences, 85% to 95% of them seen once. TEMRA cells were enriched by FACS, and CD4+ and CD8+ T cells were negatively isolated.

The rearrangement joins TRBV5-1 to TRBJ1-2; D remains ambiguous. Sample: CD4+ T cells from PBMCs. This TCR came from a human donor with Susac syndrome. The CDR3, as DNA: TGCGCCAGCAGCCAACAAGCTAGACGGGATGTCAATGGCTACACCTTC. This encodes CASSQQARRDVNGYTF.